The clone carrying this T cell receptor (beta chain) was counted a single time. Its antigen is unknown. The source of the sample is a study of neoadjuvant nivolumab and ipilimumab in lung cancer. Study-wide points: TCR richness and clonality were higher in tumors than adjacent uninvolved lung. Only a single major-pathologic-response sample was available for clonality analysis. Pretherapy blood TCR richness correlated positively with resected tumor richness. Only two of four nivolumab-treated tumors gained richness and clonality by surgery.

Method: immunoSEQ multiplex PCR; TCRdb's copy keeps in-frame clones and lacks some. The repertoire holds 25,000 to 35,000 clones, with about 92% as singletons. CDR3 size: 16 residues. From germline, CDR1 is SGHRS and CDR2 YFSETQ. Between the trimmed V and J ends, which lost 0 bases and 1 base, there was a span of 11 bases. This receptor was obtained from an adult with non-small cell lung cancer. The specimen was peripheral blood, collected after neoadjuvant nivolumab, alone or with ipilimumab, at or shortly before surgery. J is TRBJ2-1 and V is TRBV5-1; D perhaps matches TRBD1 (6 bases). In nucleotides, the CDR3 is TGCGCCAGCAGCTTGGCACAGGGTGGATCCTACAATGAGCAGTTCTTC. As protein: CASSLAQGGSYNEQFF.